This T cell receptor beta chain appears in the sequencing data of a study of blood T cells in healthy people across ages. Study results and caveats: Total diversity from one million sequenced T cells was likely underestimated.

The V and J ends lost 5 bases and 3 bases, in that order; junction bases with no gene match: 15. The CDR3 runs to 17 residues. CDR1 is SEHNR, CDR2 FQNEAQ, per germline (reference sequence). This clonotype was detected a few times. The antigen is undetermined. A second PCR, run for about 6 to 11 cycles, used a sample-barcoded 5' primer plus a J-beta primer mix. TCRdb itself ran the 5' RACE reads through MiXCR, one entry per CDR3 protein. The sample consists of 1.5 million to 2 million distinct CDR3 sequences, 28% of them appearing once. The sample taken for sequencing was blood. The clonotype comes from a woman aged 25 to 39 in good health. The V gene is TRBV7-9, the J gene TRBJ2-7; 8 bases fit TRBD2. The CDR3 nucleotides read TGTGCCAGCAGCGGCGACTTCCCGACTAGCGAGGTCTACGAGCAGTACTTC. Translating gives CASSGDFPTSEVYEQYF.